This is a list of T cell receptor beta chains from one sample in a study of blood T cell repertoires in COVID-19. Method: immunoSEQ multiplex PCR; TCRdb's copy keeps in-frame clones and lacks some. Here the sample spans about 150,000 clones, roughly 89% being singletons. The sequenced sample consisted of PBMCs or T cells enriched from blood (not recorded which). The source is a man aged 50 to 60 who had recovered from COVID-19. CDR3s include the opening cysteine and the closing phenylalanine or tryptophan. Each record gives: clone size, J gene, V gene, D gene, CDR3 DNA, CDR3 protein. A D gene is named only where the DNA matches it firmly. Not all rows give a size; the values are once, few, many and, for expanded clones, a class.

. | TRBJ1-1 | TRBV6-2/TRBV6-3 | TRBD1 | TGTGCCAGCAACCCCCGGGACAGGCATTACTCAGTCACTGAAGCTTTCTTT | CASNPRDRHYSVTEAFF
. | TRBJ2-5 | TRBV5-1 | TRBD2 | TGCGCCAGCAGCTTGATGGCTAGCGGATCAGAGACCCAGTACTTC | CASSLMASGSETQYF
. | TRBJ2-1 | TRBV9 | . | TGTGCCAGCAGCGTAGATGGGGCGGCGGCAAATGAGCAGTTCTTC | CASSVDGAAANEQFF
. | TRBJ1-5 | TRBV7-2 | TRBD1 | TGTGCCAGCAGCCCGCAATCCGGGACAGAAGGCAATCAGCCCCAGCATTTT | CASSPQSGTEGNQPQHF
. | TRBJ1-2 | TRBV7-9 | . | TGTGCCAGCAGGGCCGGCGGCTATGGCTACACCTTC | CASRAGGYGYTF
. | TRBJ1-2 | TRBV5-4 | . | TGTGCCAGCAGCTCGGAGGTAACAAACTATGGCTACACCTTC | CASSSEVTNYGYTF
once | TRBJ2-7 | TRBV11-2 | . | TGTGCCAGCAGCTTAGATCCAGGGTCCCCGGGCGAGCAGTACTTC | CASSLDPGSPGEQYF
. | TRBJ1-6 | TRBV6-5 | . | TGTGCCAGCAGTAAGGACAGAGGCGTTAATTCACCCCTCCACTTT | CASSKDRGVNSPLHF
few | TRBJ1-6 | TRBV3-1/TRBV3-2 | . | TGTGCCAGCAGCCAACGCGGGGGGGAGGGATCACCCCTCCACTTT | CASSQRGGEGSPLHF
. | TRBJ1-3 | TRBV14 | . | TGTGCCAGCAGCAGCCAACCCCGAAACACCATATATTTT | CASSSQPRNTIYF
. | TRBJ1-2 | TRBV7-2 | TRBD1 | TGTGCCAGCAGCTCCAGCTTAGGAGGGACAGGGAATGGCTACACCTTC | CASSSSLGGTGNGYTF
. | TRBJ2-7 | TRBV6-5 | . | TGTGCCAGCAGCCCAGGGGCCCCGCGGCTTGGCGAGCAGTACTTC | CASSPGAPRLGEQYF
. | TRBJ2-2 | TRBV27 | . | TGTGCCAGCAGTCCCCTGGGGGGAAAGGGGACTTGGGAGCTGTTTTTT | CASSPLGGKGTWELFF
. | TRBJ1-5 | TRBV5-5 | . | TGTGCCAGCAGCCTGACAGACAATCAGCCCCAGCATTTT | CASSLTDNQPQHF
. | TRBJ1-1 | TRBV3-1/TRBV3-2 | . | TGTGCCAGCAGCTTCCGGGGGACTGAAGCTTTCTTT | CASSFRGTEAFF
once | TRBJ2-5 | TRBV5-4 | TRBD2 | TGTGCCAGCAGCTTTCCCGGGACTAGGGGAGAGACCCAGTACTTC | CASSFPGTRGETQYF
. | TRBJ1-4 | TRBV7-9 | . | TGTGCCAGCAGCTTAGTGTCAGCAACTAATGAAAAACTGTTTTTT | CASSLVSATNEKLFF
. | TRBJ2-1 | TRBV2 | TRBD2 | TGTGCCAGCATAGGACTAGCGGCAGCGAAAGGGAATGAGCAGTTCTTC | CASIGLAAAKGNEQFF
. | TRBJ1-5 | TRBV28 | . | TGTGCCAGCACCAATCCCCGGACAGTGTATCAGCCCCAGCATTTT | CASTNPRTVYQPQHF
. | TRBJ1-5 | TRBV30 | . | TGTGCCTGGAGTGACACGAATAGCAATCAGCCCCAGCATTTT | CAWSDTNSNQPQHF
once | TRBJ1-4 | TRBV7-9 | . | TGTGCCAGCAGCTTCGCGACAGTCCGCACTAATGAAAAACTGTTTTTT | CASSFATVRTNEKLFF
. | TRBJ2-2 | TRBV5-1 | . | TGCGCCAGCAGCTTGAGAGTACAAGGGAGAGGTGCAAACACCGGGGAGCTGTTTTTT | CASSLRVQGRGANTGELFF
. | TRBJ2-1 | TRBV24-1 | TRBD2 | TGTGCCACCAGTGACTCACCCGGTTGGCGACCGGCTAGCGGGGGATTGAATGAGCAGTTCTTC | CATSDSPGWRPASGGLNEQFF
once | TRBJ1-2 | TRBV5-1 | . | TGCGCCAGCAGCTTAACGGGGGAAGGGGGCTACACCTTC | CASSLTGEGGYTF
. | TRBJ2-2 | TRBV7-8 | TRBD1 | TGTGCCACTAGTTGGGACAGAAACACCGGGGAGCTGTTTTTT | CATSWDRNTGELFF
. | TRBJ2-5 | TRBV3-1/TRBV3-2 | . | TGTGCCAGCAGCCGGGGGGAGGCTGATTCGGAGACCCAGTACTTC | CASSRGEADSETQYF
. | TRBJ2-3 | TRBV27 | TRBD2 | TGTGCCAGCAGTACACTAGCGGGAGTTTCAGATACGCAGTATTTT | CASSTLAGVSDTQYF
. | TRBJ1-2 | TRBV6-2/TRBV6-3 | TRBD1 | TGTGCCAGCAGCAGACAGGGAAGCTACACCTTC | CASSRQGSYTF
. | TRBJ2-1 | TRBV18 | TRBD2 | TGTGCCAGCTCACCATGGGAGCGGGGGGTCTCCTACAATGAGCAGTTCTTC | CASSPWERGVSYNEQFF